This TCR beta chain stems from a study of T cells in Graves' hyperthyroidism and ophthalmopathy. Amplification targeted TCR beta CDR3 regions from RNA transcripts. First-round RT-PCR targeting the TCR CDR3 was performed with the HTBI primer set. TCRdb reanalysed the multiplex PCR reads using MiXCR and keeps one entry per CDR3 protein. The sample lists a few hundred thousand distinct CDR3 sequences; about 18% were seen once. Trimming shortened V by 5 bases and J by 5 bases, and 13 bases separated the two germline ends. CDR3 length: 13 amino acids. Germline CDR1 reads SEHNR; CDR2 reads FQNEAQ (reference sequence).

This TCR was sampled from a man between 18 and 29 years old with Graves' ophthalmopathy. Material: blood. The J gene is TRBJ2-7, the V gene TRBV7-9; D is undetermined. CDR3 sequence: CASSPGLVDEQYF. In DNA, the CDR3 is TGTGCCAGCAGCCCCGGCCTAGTTGACGAGCAGTACTTC. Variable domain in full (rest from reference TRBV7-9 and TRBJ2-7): DTGVSQNPRHKITKRGQNVTFRCDPISEHNRLYWYRQTLGQGPEFLTYFQNEAQLEKSRLLSDRFSAERPKGSFSTLEIQRTEQGDSAMYLCASSPGLVDEQYFGPGTRLTVT.